Shown below are 5 T cell receptor beta chains from a single sample sequenced in a study of blood T cell repertoires in COVID-19. Only in-frame clones appear in the TCRdb table, and some are missing; sequencing was by immunoSEQ multiplex PCR. The data show about 240,000 clones, approximately 86% seen once. Sequencing was done on a sample of PBMCs or T cells enriched from blood (not recorded which). The receptor source for this set is a middle-aged woman with acute COVID-19.

The gene calls are TRBV7-8 and TRBJ1-1; D may be TRBD1 (6 bases). Trimming cost V 1 base and J 6 bases, with 15 bases left between them. The germline V gene encodes CDR1 SGHVS and CDR2 FQNEAQ. The CDR3 covers 15 residues. CDR3 in amino acids: CASSLVSRGKAEAFF. The CDR3, as DNA: TGTGCCAGCAGCTTAGTCAGTAGGGGGAAGGCTGAAGCTTTCTTT.

V and J are TRBV6-5 and TRBJ1-5; perhaps TRBD1 as D (5 bases). Trimming cost V 7 bases and J 5 bases, with 12 bases left between them. Germline assignment: CDR1 MNHEY and CDR2 SVGAGI. The CDR3 consists of 13 residues. Written as DNA, the CDR3 is TGTGCCAGCACCCAGGGTCGCCATCAGCCCCAGCATTTT. Residues: CASTQGRHQPQHF.

This chain connects TRBV7-2 to TRBJ1-2; 7 bases are a match to TRBD1. CDR1 and CDR2 (germline): SGHTA, FQGNSA. Trimming cost V 5 bases and J 4 bases; bases outside gene matches: 7. The CDR3 is 14 amino acids. In DNA form, the CDR3 reads TGTGCCAGCAGCCGGCCAGGGGGAAGCTATGGCTACACCTTC. Amino acids: CASSRPGGSYGYTF. The complete variable domain, with remaining parts taken from reference TRBV7-2 and TRBJ1-2, reads GAGVSQSPSNKVTEKGKDVELRCDPISGHTALYWYRQSLGQGLEFLIYFQGNSAPDKSGLPSDRFSAERTGGSVSTLTIQRTQQEDSAVYLCASSRPGGSYGYTFGSGTRLTVV.

The rearrangement uses TRBV30 and TRBJ2-5, with a tentative D call TRBD2 (6 bases). Deletions cut 4 bases from V and 4 bases from J, with 10 bases between. This CDR3 is 12 amino acids long. Germline V gives CDR1 GTSNPN, CDR2 SVGIG (reference sequence). CDR3 region: CAWKRGGETQYF. CDR3 sequence (DNA): TGTGCCTGGAAAAGGGGAGGAGAGACCCAGTACTTC. Full variable domain (outside the CDR3, taken from reference TRBV30 and TRBJ2-5): SQTIHQWPATLVQPVGSPLSLECTVEGTSNPNLYWYRQAAGRGLQLLFYSVGIGQISSEVPQNLSASRPQDRQFILSSKKLLLSDSGFYLCAWKRGGETQYFGPGTRLLVL.

This sequence joins TRBV7-2 and TRBJ1-5; D is possibly TRBD1 (5 bases). The CDR3 has 13 residues. CDR1 is SGHTA and CDR2 is FQGNSA in the germline V gene. Trimming cost V 2 bases and J 7 bases, with 9 bases left between them. CDR3 residues: CASSLKGQQPQHF. CDR3 sequence (DNA): TGTGCCAGCAGCTTAAAGGGGCAGCAGCCCCAGCATTTT.